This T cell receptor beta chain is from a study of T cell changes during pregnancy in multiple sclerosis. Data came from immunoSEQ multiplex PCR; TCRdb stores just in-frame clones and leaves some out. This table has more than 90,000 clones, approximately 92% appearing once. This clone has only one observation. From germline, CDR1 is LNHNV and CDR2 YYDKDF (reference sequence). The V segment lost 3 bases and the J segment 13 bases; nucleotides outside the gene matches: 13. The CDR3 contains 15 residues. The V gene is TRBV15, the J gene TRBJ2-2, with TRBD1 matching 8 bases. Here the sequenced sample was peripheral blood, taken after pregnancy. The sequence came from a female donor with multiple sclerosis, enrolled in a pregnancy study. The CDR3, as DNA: TGTGCCACCAGCAGCACAGGGGGAGAGGGGTTGGGGCTGTTTTTT. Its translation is CATSSTGGEGLGLFF.